This T cell receptor beta chain was found in a study of blood T cell repertoires in COVID-19. Clones were read by immunoSEQ multiplex PCR, and TCRdb kept only the in-frame ones, dropping some. Counted here are approximately 76,000 clones, 65% to 90% occurring once; the ten biggest clones make up roughly 6%. Per the germline V gene, CDR1 is DFQATT and CDR2 is SNEGSKA (reference sequence). This CDR3 contains 11 residues. V gave up 6 bases and J gave up 11 bases; unmatched junction bases: 8. The sequenced sample was peripheral blood. The sequence came from a woman aged 60-75 years with acute or convalescent COVID-19. The V call is TRBV20-1, the J call TRBJ1-1; TRBD1 aligns across 8 bases. The CDR3 protein is CSANGQGKAFF. The CDR3 DNA reads TGCAGTGCCAACGGACAGGGAAAGGCTTTCTTT.